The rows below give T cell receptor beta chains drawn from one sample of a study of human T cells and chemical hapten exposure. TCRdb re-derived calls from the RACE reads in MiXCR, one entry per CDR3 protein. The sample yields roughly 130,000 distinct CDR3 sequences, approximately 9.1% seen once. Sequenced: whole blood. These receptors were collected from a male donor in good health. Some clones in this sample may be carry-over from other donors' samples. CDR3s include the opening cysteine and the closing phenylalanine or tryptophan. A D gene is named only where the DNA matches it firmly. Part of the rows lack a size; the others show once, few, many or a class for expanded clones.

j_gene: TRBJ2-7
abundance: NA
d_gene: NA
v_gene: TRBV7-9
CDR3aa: CASSLSTRPYEQYF
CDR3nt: TGTGCCAGCAGCCTCTCGACTAGACCGTACGAGCAGTACTTC

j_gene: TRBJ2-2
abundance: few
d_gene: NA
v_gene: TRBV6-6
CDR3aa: CASSYSQGHITGELFF
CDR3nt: TGTGCCAGCAGTTACTCTCAGGGACATATCACCGGGGAGCTGTTTTTT

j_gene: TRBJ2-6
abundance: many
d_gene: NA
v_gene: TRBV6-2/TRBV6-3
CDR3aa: CASTPTGSGANVLTF
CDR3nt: TGTGCCAGCACCCCCACAGGGTCTGGGGCCAACGTCCTGACTTTC

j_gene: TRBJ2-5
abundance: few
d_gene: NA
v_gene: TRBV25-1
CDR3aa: CASSNPSGAPETQYF
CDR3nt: TGTGCCAGCAGTAATCCCTCCGGGGCCCCGGAGACCCAGTACTTC

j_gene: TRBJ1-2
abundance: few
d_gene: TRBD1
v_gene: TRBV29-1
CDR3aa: CSVEKGDRDFGYTF
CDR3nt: TGCAGCGTGGAAAAAGGGGACAGGGACTTCGGCTACACCTTC

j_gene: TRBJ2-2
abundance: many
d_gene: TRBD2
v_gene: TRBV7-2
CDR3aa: CASSSLAGVDTGELFF
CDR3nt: TGTGCCAGCAGCTCACTAGCGGGAGTTGACACCGGGGAGCTGTTTTTT

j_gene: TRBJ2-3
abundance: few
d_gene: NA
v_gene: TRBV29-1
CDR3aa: CSVAPVGDTQYF
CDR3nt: TGCAGCGTTGCACCTGTGGGAGATACGCAGTATTTT

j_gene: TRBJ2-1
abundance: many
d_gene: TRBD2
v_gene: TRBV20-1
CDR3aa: CSADTGLAGTFLNNEQFF
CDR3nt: TGCAGTGCTGATACTGGACTAGCGGGAACCTTCTTAAACAATGAGCAGTTCTTC

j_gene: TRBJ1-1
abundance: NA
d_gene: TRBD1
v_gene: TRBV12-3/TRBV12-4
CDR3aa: CATTWGGGEGTEAFF
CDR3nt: TGTGCCACCACGTGGGGAGGGGGCGAAGGCACTGAAGCTTTCTTT

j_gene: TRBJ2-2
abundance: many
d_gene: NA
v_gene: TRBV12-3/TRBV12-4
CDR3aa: CASSLSFGELFF
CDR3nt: TGTGCCAGCAGTTTATCTTTCGGGGAGCTGTTTTTT

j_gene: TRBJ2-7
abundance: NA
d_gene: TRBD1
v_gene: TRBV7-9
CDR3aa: CASSLALGQAGTYEQYF
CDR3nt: TGTGCCAGCAGCTTAGCGCTCGGACAGGCCGGCACCTACGAGCAGTACTTC

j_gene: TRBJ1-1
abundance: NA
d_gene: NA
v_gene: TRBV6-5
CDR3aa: CASSYGTKNTEAFF
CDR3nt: TGTGCCAGCAGTTACGGGACGAAGAACACTGAAGCTTTCTTT

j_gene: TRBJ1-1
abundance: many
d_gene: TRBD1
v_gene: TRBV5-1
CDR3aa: CASSLAERGQNLVAFF
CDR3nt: TGCGCCAGCAGCTTGGCGGAAAGGGGGCAGAATTTGGTAGCTTTCTTT

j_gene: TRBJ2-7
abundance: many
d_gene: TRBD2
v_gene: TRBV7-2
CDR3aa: CASSFRREDYEQYF
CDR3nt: TGTGCCAGCAGCTTCCGGCGGGAGGACTACGAGCAGTACTTC

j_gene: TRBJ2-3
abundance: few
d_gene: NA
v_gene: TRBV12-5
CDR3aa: CASGLVRQGGGTDTQYF
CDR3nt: TGTGCTAGTGGTTTGGTACGCCAGGGTGGGGGCACAGATACGCAGTATTTT

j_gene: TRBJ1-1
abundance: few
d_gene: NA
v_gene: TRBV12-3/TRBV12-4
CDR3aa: CASSLGRLFGGITEAFF
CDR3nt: TGTGCCAGCAGTTTGGGCAGGTTATTTGGGGGTATCACTGAAGCTTTCTTT

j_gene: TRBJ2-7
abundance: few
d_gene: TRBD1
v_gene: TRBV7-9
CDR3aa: CASSLWTGGSEQYF
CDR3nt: TGTGCCAGCAGCCTCTGGACAGGGGGCAGCGAGCAGTACTTC

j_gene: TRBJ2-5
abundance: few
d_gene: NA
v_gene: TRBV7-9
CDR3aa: CASSLGDRNQETQYF
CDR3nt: TGTGCCAGCAGCTTAGGAGACAGAAACCAAGAGACCCAGTACTTC

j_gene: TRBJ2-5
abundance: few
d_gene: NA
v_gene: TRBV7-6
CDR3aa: CASSLVSGGETQYF
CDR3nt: TGTGCCAGCAGCTTAGTTTCCGGGGGAGAGACCCAGTACTTC

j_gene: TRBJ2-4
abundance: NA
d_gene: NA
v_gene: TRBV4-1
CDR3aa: CASSQAGTGSPIQYF
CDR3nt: TGCGCCAGCAGCCAAGCCGGGACGGGAAGCCCGATTCAGTACTTC

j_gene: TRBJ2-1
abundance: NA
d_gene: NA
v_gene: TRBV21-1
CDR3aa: CASRRDRAYNEQFF
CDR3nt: TGTGCCAGCAGGAGGGACAGGGCCTACAATGAGCAGTTCTTC

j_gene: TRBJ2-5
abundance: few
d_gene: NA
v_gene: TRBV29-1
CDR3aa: CSNTGFQETQYF
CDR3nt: TGCAGCAATACAGGGTTCCAAGAGACCCAGTACTTC

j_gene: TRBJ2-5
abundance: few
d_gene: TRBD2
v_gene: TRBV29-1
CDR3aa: CSVELTSGTQETQYF
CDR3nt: TGCAGCGTTGAATTGACTAGCGGGACTCAAGAGACCCAGTACTTC

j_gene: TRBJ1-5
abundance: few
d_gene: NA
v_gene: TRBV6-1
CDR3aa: CASSEAFDQPQHF
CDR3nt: TGTGCCAGCAGTGAAGCGTTTGATCAGCCCCAGCATTTT

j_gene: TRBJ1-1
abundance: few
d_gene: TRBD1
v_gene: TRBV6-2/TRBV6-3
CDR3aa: CASSRDRELTEAFF
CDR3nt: TGTGCCAGCAGTCGCGACAGGGAGTTGACTGAAGCTTTCTTT

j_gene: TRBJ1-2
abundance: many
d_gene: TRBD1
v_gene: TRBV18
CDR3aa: CASSPPGTVGTNYGYTF
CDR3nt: TGTGCCAGCTCACCGCCGGGGACAGTTGGGACGAACTATGGCTACACCTTC

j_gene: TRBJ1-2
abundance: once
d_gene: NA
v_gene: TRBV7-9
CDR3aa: CASSRGQSNYGYTF
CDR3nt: TGTGCCAGCAGCCGCGGACAGTCGAACTATGGCTACACCTTC

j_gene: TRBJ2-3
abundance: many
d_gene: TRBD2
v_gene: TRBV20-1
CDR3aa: CSFIGAVQGLAVSTDTQYF
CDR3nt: TGCAGCTTCATCGGGGCGGTTCAGGGACTAGCGGTTAGCACAGATACGCAGTATTTT

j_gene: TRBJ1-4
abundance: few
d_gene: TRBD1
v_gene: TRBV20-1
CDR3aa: CSAEPRDRGEKLFF
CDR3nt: TGCAGTGCAGAACCCCGGGACAGGGGGGAAAAACTGTTTTTT

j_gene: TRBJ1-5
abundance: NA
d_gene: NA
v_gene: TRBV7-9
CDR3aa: CASSLEIGVGKQPQHF
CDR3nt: TGTGCCAGCAGCTTAGAAATCGGGGTAGGGAAACAGCCCCAGCATTTT

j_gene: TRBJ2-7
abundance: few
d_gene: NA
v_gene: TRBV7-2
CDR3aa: CASSLVGRGGEQYF
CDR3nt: TGTGCCAGCAGCTTAGTAGGCAGGGGCGGCGAGCAGTACTTC

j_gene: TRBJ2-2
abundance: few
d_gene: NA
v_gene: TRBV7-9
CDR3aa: CASSFQGPGELFF
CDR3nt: TGTGCCAGCAGCTTCCAGGGCCCCGGGGAGCTGTTTTTT

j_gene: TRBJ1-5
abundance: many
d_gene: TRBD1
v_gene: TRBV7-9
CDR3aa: CASSSGGGQPQHF
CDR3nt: TGTGCCAGCAGCTCAGGGGGCGGTCAGCCCCAGCATTTT

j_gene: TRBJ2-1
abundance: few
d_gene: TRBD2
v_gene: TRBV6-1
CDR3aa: CASRHSSGILNEQFF
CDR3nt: TGTGCCAGCAGGCATTCTAGCGGGATTCTCAATGAGCAGTTCTTC

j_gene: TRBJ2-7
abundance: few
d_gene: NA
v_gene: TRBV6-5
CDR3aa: CASSRDRIYEQYF
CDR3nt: TGTGCCAGCAGTCGCGACAGGATCTACGAGCAGTACTTC

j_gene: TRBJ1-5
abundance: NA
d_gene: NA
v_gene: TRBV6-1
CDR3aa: CASSSRQTGPISNQPQHF
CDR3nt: TGTGCCAGCAGTTCTCGGCAGACAGGACCTATTAGCAATCAGCCCCAGCATTTT

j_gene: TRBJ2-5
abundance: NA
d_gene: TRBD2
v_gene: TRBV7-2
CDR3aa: CASSRGLAFETQYF
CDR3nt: TGTGCCAGCAGCCGGGGACTAGCGTTTGAGACCCAGTACTTC

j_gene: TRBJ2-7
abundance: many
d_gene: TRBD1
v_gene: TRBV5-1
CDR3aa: CASSLVQGARDEQYF
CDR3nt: TGCGCCAGCAGCTTGGTCCAGGGGGCTCGCGACGAGCAGTACTTC

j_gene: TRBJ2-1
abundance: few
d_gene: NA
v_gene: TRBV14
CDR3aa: CASSQDPPYNEQFF
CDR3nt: TGTGCCAGCAGCCAAGATCCCCCCTACAATGAGCAGTTCTTC

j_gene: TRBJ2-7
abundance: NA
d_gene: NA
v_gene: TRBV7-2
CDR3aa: CASSLGQGQSYEQYF
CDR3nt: TGTGCCAGCAGCTTAGGGCAGGGTCAATCCTACGAGCAGTACTTC

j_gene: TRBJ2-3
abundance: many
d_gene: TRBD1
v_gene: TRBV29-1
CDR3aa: CSVGNRGLDTQYF
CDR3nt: TGCAGCGTTGGGAACAGGGGCCTTGATACGCAGTATTTT

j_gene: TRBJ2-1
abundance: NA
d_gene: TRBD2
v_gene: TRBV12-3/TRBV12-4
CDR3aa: CASSLGGRALEQFF
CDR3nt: TGTGCCAGCAGTTTAGGCGGGAGGGCCTTGGAGCAGTTCTTC

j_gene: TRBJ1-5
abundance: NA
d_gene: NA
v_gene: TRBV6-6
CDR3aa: CASSYSSLAADQPQHF
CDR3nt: TGTGCCAGCAGTTACTCGAGTCTTGCGGCCGATCAGCCCCAGCATTTT

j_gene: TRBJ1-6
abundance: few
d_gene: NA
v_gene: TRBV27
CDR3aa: CASSRSRSSYNSPLHF
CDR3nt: TGTGCCAGCAGTCGAAGTCGGAGCTCCTATAATTCACCCCTCCACTTT

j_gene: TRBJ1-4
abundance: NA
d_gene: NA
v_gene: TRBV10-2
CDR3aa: CASSETHNEKLFF
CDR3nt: TGCGCCAGCAGTGAGACTCATAATGAAAAACTGTTTTTT

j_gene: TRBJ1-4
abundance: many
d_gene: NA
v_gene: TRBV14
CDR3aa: CASSLRPSEKLFF
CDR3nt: TGTGCCAGCAGCCTTCGGCCGAGCGAAAAACTGTTTTTT

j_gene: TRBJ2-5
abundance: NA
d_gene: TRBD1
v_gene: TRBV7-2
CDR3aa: CASSLFTGEETQYF
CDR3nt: TGTGCCAGCAGCTTATTTACAGGGGAAGAGACCCAGTACTTC

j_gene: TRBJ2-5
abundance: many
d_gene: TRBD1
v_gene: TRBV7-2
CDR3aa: CASITTGSGVETQYF
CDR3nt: TGTGCCAGCATCACGACAGGGTCTGGGGTAGAGACCCAGTACTTC

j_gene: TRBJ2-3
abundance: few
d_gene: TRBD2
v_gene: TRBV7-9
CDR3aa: CASSVTSGVTDTQYF
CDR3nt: TGTGCCAGCAGCGTGACTAGCGGGGTGACAGATACGCAGTATTTT

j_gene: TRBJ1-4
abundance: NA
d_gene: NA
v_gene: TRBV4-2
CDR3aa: CASSQAVSKFTNEKLFF
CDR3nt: TGTGCCAGCAGCCAAGCGGTTTCTAAGTTTACTAATGAAAAACTGTTTTTT